The 28 T cell receptor beta chains below were found in one sample sequenced in a study of cytomegalovirus exposure and HLA in healthy donors. Primers included in the PCR were 60 Vbeta and 13 Jbeta primers. Sequencing used immunoSEQ multiplex PCR; TCRdb keeps in-frame clones, though not all of them. Of under 200,000 clones in the sample, 65% to 70% were seen once. Sample: PBMCs. The receptors shown here come from a woman between 18 and 29 years old in good health and CMV-seropositive.

The chain combines TRBV7-9 with TRBJ1-1; D is unclear. The CDR3 is made up of 13 amino acids. The V end lost 1 base, the J end lost 7 bases, and 10 bases lay between the germline ends. CDR1 is SEHNR and CDR2 is FQNEAQ in the germline V gene (reference sequence). The CDR3 here is CASSLDRGDEAFF. In DNA form, the CDR3 reads TGTGCCAGCAGCTTAGATCGCGGGGATGAAGCTTTCTTT.

The chain employs TRBV27 and TRBJ2-7, with TRBD1 as a possible D gene (5 bases). This CDR3 spans 13 amino acids. V was pared by 1 base and J by 3 bases, with 7 bases between. Germline V gene lookup returns CDR1 MNHEY and CDR2 SMNVEV (reference sequence). CDR3 DNA sequence: TGTGCCAGCAGTTTATTTCAGGGCTACGAGCAGTACTTC. Its translation is CASSLFQGYEQYF.

The CDR3 DNA reads as TGCGCCAGCAGCCAGCCGCGGACAGGGAGGGCTGAAGCTTTCTTT. Its translation: CASSQPRTGRAEAFF. The chain has TRBV4-1 and TRBJ1-1; 8 nucleotides agree with TRBD1. V trimming: 3 bases; J trimming: 6 bases; junction bases outside the gene matches: 9. The CDR3 is 15 residues long. Germline CDR1 reads MGHRA; CDR2 reads YSYEKL.

The chain joins TRBV2 to TRBJ1-2; the D gene is possibly TRBD1 (6 bases). V dropped 2 bases and J dropped 10 bases, with 11 bases sitting between them. The CDR3 runs 12 residues. Per germline, CDR1 SNHLY and CDR2 FYNNEI. As DNA, the CDR3 is TGTGCCAGCAGTGAACAGGGGTTAGCCTACACCTTC. It codes for CASSEQGLAYTF.

DNA of the CDR3: TGTGCCAGCAGCCACTCGTGGGCAGAAGGTTATGGCTACACCTTC. Translation gives CASSHSWAEGYGYTF. V gene TRBV9 combines with J gene TRBJ1-2; D is unresolved. The germline V gene encodes CDR1 SGDLS and CDR2 YYNGEE. The CDR3 has 15 residues. V shed 4 bases and J shed 5 bases, with 18 bases lying between them.

The gene calls are TRBV28 and TRBJ2-7; TRBD1 matches at 7 bases. V was pared by 3 bases and J by 1 base, with 3 bases of the junction left unmatched. CDR3 length: 14 amino acids. Germline V gene data show CDR1 as MDHEN and CDR2 as SYDVKM. The DNA of the CDR3 is TGTGCCAGCAGTTTTGAGGGACAGTCCTACGAGCAGTACTTC. Its translation: CASSFEGQSYEQYF.

The gene calls are TRBV25-1 and TRBJ2-1; possibly TRBD1 for D (5 bases). The CDR3 runs to 18 residues. The V and J ends lost 3 bases and 1 base respectively, with 19 bases between them. Germline CDR1 is MGHDK and CDR2 is SYGVNS. The CDR3 spells CASSENPDKGYSYNEQFF. The CDR3 region has the DNA TGTGCCAGCAGTGAGAACCCGGACAAAGGTTATTCCTACAATGAGCAGTTCTTC.

This rearrangement joins TRBV30 to TRBJ2-7, with a tentative D call TRBD2 (6 bases). Germline V gene data show CDR1 as GTSNPN and CDR2 as SVGIG (reference sequence). The CDR3 consists of 12 residues. The V and J ends lost 0 bases and 6 bases respectively, with 9 bases between them. CDR3 protein: CAWSVGGVEQYF. The CDR3 DNA reads TGTGCCTGGAGTGTAGGCGGGGTCGAGCAGTACTTC. The full variable domain, rest sourced from reference TRBV30 and TRBJ2-7, is SQTIHQWPATLVQPVGSPLSLECTVEGTSNPNLYWYRQAAGRGLQLLFYSVGIGQISSEVPQNLSASRPQDRQFILSSKKLLLSDSGFYLCAWSVGGVEQYFGPGTRLTVT.

V gene TRBV11-2 combines with J gene TRBJ2-1, with D possibly being TRBD2 (7 bases). Germline V gives CDR1 SGHAT, CDR2 FQNNGV. Trimming left V 5 bases short and J 7 bases short, with 18 bases between. This CDR3 contains 15 residues. The CDR3 nucleotides read TGTGCCAGCAGCCATCCGGGGGGCCGGTCTAATGAGCAGTTCTTC. Protein product: CASSHPGGRSNEQFF.

V is TRBV30 and J is TRBJ2-1; a possible D gene is TRBD2 (5 bases). Germline loops: CDR1 GTSNPN, CDR2 SVGIG (reference sequence). This CDR3 region has 13 residues. V was clipped by 0 bases and J by 13 bases, with 16 bases between them. This CDR3 is CAWSVPGRRSQFF. The DNA of the CDR3 is TGTGCCTGGAGTGTACCGGGCAGGAGGAGTCAGTTCTTC.

This clone was detected a few times. V and J are TRBV6-5 and TRBJ1-4, with D perhaps TRBD1 (5 bases). Germline V lookup: CDR1 MNHEY, CDR2 SVGAGI. The V and J ends lost 6 bases and 8 bases respectively, with 16 bases between them. This CDR3 comprises 14 residues. In DNA, the CDR3 is TGTGCCAGCAGCTACAGGCGGGGGGGGGAAAAACTGTTTTTT. It translates to CASSYRRGGEKLFF.

The rearrangement links TRBV28 to TRBJ1-2; a weak D match, TRBD1 (5 bases). V was trimmed by 3 bases and J by 3 bases, leaving 17 bases between them. Germline V lookup: CDR1 MDHEN, CDR2 SYDVKM. The CDR3 is 16 residues long. The CDR3 DNA follows: TGTGCCAGCAGTTTTCTGCCACGGGGGTTAGACTATGGCTACACCTTC. As protein: CASSFLPRGLDYGYTF.

The chain has TRBV5-1 and TRBJ1-1; maybe TRBD1 (6 bases). CDR3 size: 14 residues. Germline CDR1 and CDR2: SGHRS and YFSETQ. Trimming removed 0 bases at V and 1 base at J, with 7 bases between. The CDR3 here is CASSLGGPNTEAFF. CDR3 DNA: TGCGCCAGCAGCTTGGGGGGGCCGAACACTGAAGCTTTCTTT.

The table lists this clone with a few counts. This rearrangement joins TRBV7-9 to TRBJ1-1, with D unresolved. This CDR3 region has 15 residues. Germline V gene sequence: CDR1 SEHNR, CDR2 FQNEAQ (reference sequence). Between the trimmed V and J ends, which lost 4 bases and 0 bases, there was a span of 12 bases. The CDR3 bases are TGTGCCAGCAGCTGGAGACGGGGAATGAACACTGAAGCTTTCTTT. It yields the protein CASSWRRGMNTEAFF.

This clone was detected only a few times. The rearrangement joins TRBV6-4 to TRBJ2-1; 7 nucleotides match TRBD2. From germline, CDR1 is MRHNA and CDR2 SNTAGT. Losses at the gene ends were 8 bases for V and 6 bases for J; bases not matched to a gene: 10. CDR3 size: 14 residues. The CDR3 DNA follows: TGTGCCAGCCCAGGGACTACAGATCCCAATGAGCAGTTCTTC. Translation gives CASPGTTDPNEQFF.

The chain is built from TRBV30 and TRBJ1-1; D not certain. CDR1 and CDR2 (germline): GTSNPN, SVGIG (reference sequence). This CDR3 is built from 12 residues. With 2 bases removed from V and 0 bases from J, the gap between germline ends came to 4 bases. Here the CDR3 DNA reads TGTGCCTGGAGTCCCTTGAACACTGAAGCTTTCTTT. Its translation: CAWSPLNTEAFF. The variable domain in full, completed from reference TRBV30 and TRBJ1-1, reads SQTIHQWPATLVQPVGSPLSLECTVEGTSNPNLYWYRQAAGRGLQLLFYSVGIGQISSEVPQNLSASRPQDRQFILSSKKLLLSDSGFYLCAWSPLNTEAFFGQGTRLTVV.

This clone was counted between two and nine times. The genes are TRBV6-5 and TRBJ2-1; 9 positions match TRBD1. Unmatched junction bases numbered 8, after V lost 2 bases and J lost 9 bases. The CDR3 spans 15 residues. Germline lookup yields CDR1 MNHEY and CDR2 SVGAGI. The CDR3 DNA sequence: TGTGCCAGCAGTTACCCAGGACAGGGGAGGGGTGAGCAGTTCTTC. Its protein product is CASSYPGQGRGEQFF.

The CDR3 nucleotides read TGTGCCTGGAATACGGTAGCGGGAGGCTCCCAGGGGAACGAGCAGTACTTC. As protein: CAWNTVAGGSQGNEQYF. V and J are TRBV30 and TRBJ2-5; TRBD2 agrees at 10 bases. Judging by the DNA end, TRBJ2-7 fits better; the J call may be wrong. This CDR3 has 17 residues. Germline V gene lookup returns CDR1 GTSNPN and CDR2 SVGIG (reference sequence).

V and J are TRBV6-1 and TRBJ1-4; D might be TRBD1 (6 bases). This CDR3 comprises 15 residues. The V gene's germline CDR1 is MNHNS and CDR2 SASEGT. Deletions cut 4 bases from V and 4 bases from J, with 13 bases between. The CDR3 nucleotides read TGTGCCAGCAGTGTACAGGGTCTAGGTAATGAAAAACTGTTTTTT. Its protein is CASSVQGLGNEKLFF.

Here the CDR3 reads CASTPGLAGGTDTQYF. CDR3 bases: TGTGCCAGCACCCCCGGGCTAGCGGGAGGGACAGATACGCAGTATTTT. The chain has TRBV27 and TRBJ2-3, with TRBD2 matching over 12 bases. The CDR3 consists of 16 residues. Germline CDR1 is MNHEY and CDR2 is SMNVEV (reference sequence). Trimming cost V 7 bases and J 3 bases; bases outside gene matches: 8.

In this sample, this clone turned up a few times. The genes are TRBV5-1 and TRBJ2-7, with TRBD2 as a possible D gene (5 bases). V gave up 7 bases and J gave up 5 bases, with 19 bases separating them. Per germline, CDR1 SGHRS and CDR2 YFSETQ. The CDR3 sequence is 14 residues long. CDR3 sequence: CASRWRGPENEQYF. DNA of the CDR3: TGCGCCAGCCGCTGGCGAGGGCCTGAGAACGAGCAGTACTTC.

This clone was picked up a small number of times. V usage is TRBV20-1 and J usage is TRBJ1-1, with TRBD1 matching over 7 bases. V shed 3 bases and J 11 bases; nucleotides not matched to a gene: 3. The length of the CDR3 is 10 residues. Germline-derived CDR1 and CDR2 are DFQATT and SNEGSKA (reference sequence). CDR3 loop: CSASPRGAFF. CDR3 DNA sequence: TGCAGTGCTAGTCCCAGGGGGGCTTTCTTT.

The chain is built from TRBV5-1 and TRBJ2-1; 10 bases map to TRBD2. Trimming took 6 bases from V and 4 from J; bases not matched to a gene: 7. The CDR3 consists of 15 residues. The germline V gene encodes CDR1 SGHRS and CDR2 YFSETQ. The DNA of the CDR3 is TGCGCCAGCAAGGTTTCTAGCGGGGGATACAATGAGCAGTTCTTC. As protein: CASKVSSGGYNEQFF.

The rearrangement joins TRBV19 to TRBJ2-5; 11 nucleotides match TRBD2. CDR3 length: 15 amino acids. The V segment lost 3 bases and the J segment 5 bases; nucleotides outside the gene matches: 5. Germline V gives CDR1 LNHDA, CDR2 SQIVND (reference sequence). CDR3 residues: CASSITSGGRETQYF. The CDR3, as DNA: TGTGCCAGTAGTATTACTAGCGGGGGTAGGGAGACCCAGTACTTC.

V and J are TRBV5-6 and TRBJ2-7; TRBD1 matches at 7 bases. The germline V gene encodes CDR1 SGHDT and CDR2 YYEEEE. V lost 3 bases to trimming and J lost 6 bases; unmatched junction nucleotides: 3. The CDR3 sequence is 12 residues long. The CDR3 bases are TGTGCCAGCAGCTCACAGGGGCCCGAGCAGTACTTC. Translating it yields CASSSQGPEQYF.

The chain has TRBV5-1 and TRBJ2-5; 9 nucleotides match TRBD1. With V trimmed by 2 bases and J by 5 bases, 10 bases remained unmatched. This CDR3 region has 16 residues. Germline CDR1 reads SGHRS; CDR2 reads YFSETQ. In DNA form, the CDR3 reads TGCGCCAGCAGCTTTTTGGCGGGACAGGGTCAGGAGACCCAGTACTTC. This translates into CASSFLAGQGQETQYF.

This clone was counted a single time. The chain carries TRBV5-6 and TRBJ2-6, with D maybe TRBD1 (6 bases). The germline V gene encodes CDR1 SGHDT and CDR2 YYEEEE. V was clipped by 2 bases and J by 0 bases, with 12 bases between them. The CDR3 is 17 amino acids. The CDR3 region is CASSFEQGISGANVLTF. The CDR3 region has the DNA TGTGCCAGCAGCTTCGAGCAGGGGATCTCTGGGGCCAACGTCCTGACTTTC.

The rearrangement uses TRBV5-1 and TRBJ2-7, with 12 bases aligning to TRBD1. Per germline, CDR1 SGHRS and CDR2 YFSETQ. The V segment lost 4 bases and the J segment 5 bases; nucleotides outside the gene matches: 13. CDR3 length: 17 amino acids. The CDR3 DNA is TGCGCCAGCAGCCCCGCCACCGGGGGACAGGGGGCTAACGAGCAGTACTTC. Protein sequence: CASSPATGGQGANEQYF.